The rows below give T cell receptor beta chains drawn from one sample of a study of T cells in Graves' hyperthyroidism and ophthalmopathy. MiXCR was run by TCRdb on the multiplex PCR reads, yielding one entry per CDR3 protein. The table includes roughly 570,000 distinct CDR3 sequences, approximately 14% detected once. The sample consisted of blood. Source of these receptors: a woman in her 30s with Graves' hyperthyroidism. CDR3s include the opening cysteine and the closing phenylalanine or tryptophan. A D gene is named only where the DNA matches it firmly. The size entry is marked missing in some rows and otherwise reads once, few, many or a size class.

many	TRBV11-2	-	TRBJ2-7	CASSLGRIGRGHYEQYF	TGTGCCAGCAGCTTAGGGAGGATAGGTCGGGGCCATTACGAGCAGTACTTC
-	TRBV4-2	-	TRBJ2-7	CASSQWVEGDYEQYF	TGTGCCAGCAGCCAGTGGGTCGAAGGAGACTACGAGCAGTACTTC
-	TRBV29-1	-	TRBJ2-4	CSVDGREGDIQYF	TGCAGCGTTGATGGGAGGGAGGGGGACATTCAGTACTTC
many	TRBV6-5	TRBD2	TRBJ2-7	CASSYSGLAVWGSYEQYF	TGTGCCAGCAGTTACTCGGGACTAGCGGTGTGGGGCTCCTACGAGCAGTACTTC
few	TRBV24-1	TRBD1	TRBJ2-1	CATSTPGQGTNEQFF	TGTGCCACCAGCACACCGGGACAGGGCACCAATGAGCAGTTCTTC
few	TRBV20-1	-	TRBJ1-2	CSARDPRVLQGFGGYTF	TGCAGTGCTAGAGATCCTAGAGTCTTGCAGGGGTTCGGGGGCTACACCTTC
many	TRBV3-1	TRBD2	TRBJ2-4	CASSQGTSGNIQYF	TGTGCCAGCAGCCAAGGGACTAGCGGAAACATTCAGTACTTC
-	TRBV5-1	-	TRBJ2-2	CASSLRDSNTGELFF	TGCGCCAGCAGCCTCCGGGACTCCAACACCGGGGAGCTGTTTTTT
-	TRBV5-1	-	TRBJ1-5	CASNLGGEGQPQHF	TGCGCCAGCAACTTGGGAGGGGAGGGTCAGCCCCAGCATTTT
few	TRBV6-5	-	TRBJ2-3	CASSYRGVSTDTQYF	TGTGCCAGCAGTTACAGGGGCGTTAGCACAGATACGCAGTATTTT
-	TRBV29-1	-	TRBJ2-1	CSVEHNEQFF	TGCAGCGTTGAGCACAATGAGCAGTTCTTC
many	TRBV15	-	TRBJ2-2	CATSRAGGSVAGELFF	TGTGCCACCAGCAGAGCTGGGGGATCGGTTGCCGGGGAGCTGTTTTTT
-	TRBV6-1	TRBD1	TRBJ2-2	CATKPGQDTGELFF	TGTGCCACCAAACCGGGACAGGACACCGGGGAGCTGTTTTTT
many	TRBV29-1	-	TRBJ2-7	CSVGTDPYEQYF	TGCAGCGTTGGGACAGATCCTTACGAGCAGTACTTC
many	TRBV7-2	TRBD2	TRBJ2-7	CASRYAGTSYEQYF	TGTGCCAGCAGATACGCCGGGACTAGTTACGAGCAGTACTTC
many	TRBV28	-	TRBJ2-7	CASRMMTGPYEQYF	TGTGCCAGCAGAATGATGACAGGCCCCTACGAGCAGTACTTC
few	TRBV5-1	-	TRBJ1-2	CASSLAEGRLSGYTF	TGCGCCAGCAGCTTGGCCGAGGGGCGACTGAGTGGCTACACCTTC
few	TRBV20-1	-	TRBJ1-2	CSAREGNLNYGYTF	TGCAGTGCTAGAGAGGGGAACCTTAACTATGGCTACACCTTC
-	TRBV25-1	-	TRBJ1-1	CASSELEGFTEAFF	TGTGCCAGCAGTGAATTGGAGGGTTTTACTGAAGCTTTCTTT
-	TRBV7-9	TRBD1	TRBJ1-4	CASSSTGQGREKLFF	TGTGCCAGCAGCTCAACGGGACAGGGGAGGGAAAAACTGTTTTTT
many	TRBV7-3	TRBD2	TRBJ2-2	CASSLTSGHTGELFF	TGTGCCAGCAGCTTGACTAGCGGTCACACCGGGGAGCTGTTTTTT
few	TRBV27	-	TRBJ2-7	CASAPSSPSDSYEQYF	TGTGCCAGCGCTCCTTCATCGCCATCAGATTCCTACGAGCAGTACTTC
many	TRBV6-1	TRBD2	TRBJ2-7	CASTRYSRGGQYF	TGTGCCAGCACGAGATATTCCCGGGGGGGGCAGTACTTC
-	TRBV5-1	-	TRBJ2-1	CASSLGGIGSYNEQFF	TGCGCCAGCAGCTTGGGTGGGATTGGTTCCTACAATGAGCAGTTCTTC
-	TRBV4-1	-	TRBJ2-1	CASITGQQQFF	TGCGCCAGCATCACGGGGCAGCAGCAGTTCTTC
many	TRBV11-3	-	TRBJ2-3	CASALGSGSTDTQYF	TGTGCCAGCGCCCTAGGGAGCGGTTCCACAGATACGCAGTATTTT
many	TRBV6-1	TRBD2	TRBJ2-7	CASIPGLGPWQYF	TGTGCCAGCATTCCGGGACTAGGGCCTTGGCAGTACTTC
-	TRBV11-2	TRBD2	TRBJ2-5	CASSAGLAAVLYF	TGTGCCAGCAGTGCCGGACTAGCCGCCGTCCTATACTTC
-	TRBV20-1	TRBD2	TRBJ2-7	CSARPTSVYKQYF	TGCAGTGCTAGACCGACTAGCGTTTACAAGCAGTACTTC
-	TRBV5-1	TRBD1	TRBJ2-7	CASSRLGTESSYEQYF	TGCGCCAGCAGCCGCCTCGGGACAGAAAGCTCCTACGAGCAGTACTTC
many	TRBV3-1	-	TRBJ1-5	CASSQGHSNQPQHF	TGTGCCAGCAGCCAAGGACATAGCAATCAGCCCCAGCATTTT
few	TRBV6-2/TRBV6-3	-	TRBJ2-6	CASGNSGANVLTF	TGTGCCAGCGGAAACTCTGGGGCCAACGTCCTGACTTTC
-	TRBV11-2	TRBD1	TRBJ2-1	CASSLGGTGTLEQFF	TGTGCCAGCAGCTTGGGGGGGACAGGGACCCTTGAGCAGTTCTTC
many	TRBV11-2	-	TRBJ1-6	CASRTGWEYNSPLHF	TGTGCCAGCAGAACAGGGTGGGAATATAATTCACCCCTCCACTTT
few	TRBV29-1	-	TRBJ2-5	CSVRGSQETQYF	TGCAGCGTTCGAGGTTCCCAAGAGACCCAGTACTTC